This T cell receptor beta chain was documented in a study of T cells in Graves' hyperthyroidism and ophthalmopathy. Study as a whole: The initial diagnosis was the point when peripheral blood was collected, ahead of any treatment.

TCR beta CDR3 regions were amplified from RNA transcripts. Primed by the HTBI set, a first-round RT-PCR was run on the TCR CDR3. In TCRdb, the multiplex PCR reads were re-called with MiXCR into one record per CDR3 protein. The sample includes a few hundred thousand distinct CDR3 sequences, 13% to 15% of them seen just once. In its sample, this clonotype was seen many times. Any patient presenting with uncontrolled infection, other autoimmune disease, pregnancy or lactation was left out. The sequenced sample consisted of blood. This clonotype was obtained from a woman aged 55-69 years with Graves' ophthalmopathy.

The CDR3 DNA reads TGCAGCGTAGCAGGGGGCGTAGATGAAAAACTGTTTTTT. Protein: CSVAGGVDEKLFF. This chain uses TRBV29-1 with TRBJ1-4; 8 bases agree with TRBD1. Germline values: CDR1 SQVTM, CDR2 ANQGSEA. The CDR3 contains 13 residues. Trimming removed 6 bases from V and 6 bases from J; junction bases left unmatched: 6.